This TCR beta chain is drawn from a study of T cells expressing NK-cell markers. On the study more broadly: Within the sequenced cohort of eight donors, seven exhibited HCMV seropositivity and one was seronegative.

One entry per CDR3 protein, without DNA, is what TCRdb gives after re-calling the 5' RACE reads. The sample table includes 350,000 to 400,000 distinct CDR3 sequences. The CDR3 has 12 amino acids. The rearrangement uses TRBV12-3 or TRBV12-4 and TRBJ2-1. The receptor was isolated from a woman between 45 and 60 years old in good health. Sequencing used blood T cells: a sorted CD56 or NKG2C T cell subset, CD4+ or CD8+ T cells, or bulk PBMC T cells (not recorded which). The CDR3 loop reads CASRYITGEQFF.